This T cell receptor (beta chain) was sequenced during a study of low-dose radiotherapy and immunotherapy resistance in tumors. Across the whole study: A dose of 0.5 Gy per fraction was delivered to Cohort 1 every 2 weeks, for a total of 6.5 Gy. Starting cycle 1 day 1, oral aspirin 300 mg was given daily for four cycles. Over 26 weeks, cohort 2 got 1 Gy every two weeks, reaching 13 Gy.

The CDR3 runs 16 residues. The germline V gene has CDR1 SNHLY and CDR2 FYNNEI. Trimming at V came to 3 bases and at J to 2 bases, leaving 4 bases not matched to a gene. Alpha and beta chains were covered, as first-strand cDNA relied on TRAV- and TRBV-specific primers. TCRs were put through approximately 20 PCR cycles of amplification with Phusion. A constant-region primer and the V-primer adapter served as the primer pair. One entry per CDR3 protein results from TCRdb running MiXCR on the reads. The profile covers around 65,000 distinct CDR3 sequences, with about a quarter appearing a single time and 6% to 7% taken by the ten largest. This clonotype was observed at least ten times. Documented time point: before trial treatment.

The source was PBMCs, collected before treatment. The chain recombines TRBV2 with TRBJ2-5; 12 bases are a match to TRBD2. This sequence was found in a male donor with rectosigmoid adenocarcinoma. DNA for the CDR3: TGTGCCAGCAGTGACCCAGGACTAGCGGGGCAAGAGACCCAGTACTTC. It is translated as CASSDPGLAGQETQYF.